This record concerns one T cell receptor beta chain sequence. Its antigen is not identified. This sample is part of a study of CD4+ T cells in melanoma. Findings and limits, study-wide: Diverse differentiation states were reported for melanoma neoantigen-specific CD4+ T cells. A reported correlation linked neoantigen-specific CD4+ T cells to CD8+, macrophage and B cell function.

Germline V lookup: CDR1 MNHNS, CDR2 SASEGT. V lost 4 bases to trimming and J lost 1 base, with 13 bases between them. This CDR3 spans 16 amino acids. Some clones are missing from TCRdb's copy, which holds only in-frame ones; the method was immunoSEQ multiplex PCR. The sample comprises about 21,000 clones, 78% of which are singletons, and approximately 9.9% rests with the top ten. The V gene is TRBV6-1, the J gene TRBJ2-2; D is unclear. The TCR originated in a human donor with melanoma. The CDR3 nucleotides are TGTGCCAGCAGTGGGTTCTCTCTAGTGAACACCGGGGAGCTGTTTTTT. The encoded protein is CASSGFSLVNTGELFF.